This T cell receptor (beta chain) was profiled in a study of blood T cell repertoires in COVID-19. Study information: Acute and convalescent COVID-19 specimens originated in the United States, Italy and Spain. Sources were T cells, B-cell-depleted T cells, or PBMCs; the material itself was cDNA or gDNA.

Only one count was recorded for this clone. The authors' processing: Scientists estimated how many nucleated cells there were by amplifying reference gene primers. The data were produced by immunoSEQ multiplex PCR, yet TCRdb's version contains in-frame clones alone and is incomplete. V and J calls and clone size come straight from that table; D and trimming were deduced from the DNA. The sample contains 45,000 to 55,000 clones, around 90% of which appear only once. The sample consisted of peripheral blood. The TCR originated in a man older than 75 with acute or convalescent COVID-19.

The CDR3 sequence is CASSEGGGFSTNEKLFF. The DNA of the CDR3 is TGTGCCAGCAGTGAAGGGGGAGGGTTTTCGACTAATGAAAAACTGTTTTTT. The chain carries TRBV6-1 and TRBJ1-4; the D is unclear. Per the germline V gene, CDR1 is MNHNS and CDR2 is SASEGT. CDR3 length: 17 amino acids. V lost 1 base to trimming and J lost 2 bases, with 14 bases between them.